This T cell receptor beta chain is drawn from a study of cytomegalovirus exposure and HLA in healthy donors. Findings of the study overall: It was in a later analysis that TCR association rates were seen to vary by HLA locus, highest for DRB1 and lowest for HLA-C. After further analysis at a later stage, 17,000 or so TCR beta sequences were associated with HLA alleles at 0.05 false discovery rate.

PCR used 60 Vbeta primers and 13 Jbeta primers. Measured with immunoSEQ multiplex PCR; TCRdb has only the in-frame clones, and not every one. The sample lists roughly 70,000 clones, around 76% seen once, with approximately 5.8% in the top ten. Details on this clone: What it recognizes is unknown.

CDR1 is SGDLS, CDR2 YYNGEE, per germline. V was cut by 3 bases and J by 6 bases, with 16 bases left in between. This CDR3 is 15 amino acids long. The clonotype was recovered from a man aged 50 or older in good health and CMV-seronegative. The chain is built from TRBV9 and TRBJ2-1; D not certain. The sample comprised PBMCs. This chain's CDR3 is CASSAQSSLVNEQFF. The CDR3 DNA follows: TGTGCCAGCAGCGCACAATCCAGCCTAGTCAATGAGCAGTTCTTC.